The T cell receptor (beta chain) described here comes from a study of blood T cell repertoires in COVID-19. About the research overall: Sites across the United States, Italy and Spain contributed samples from acute and convalescent COVID-19.

Profiling relied on immunoSEQ multiplex PCR, and the TCRdb table lists in-frame clones only, not all of them. The sample has hundreds of thousands of clones, 85% seen once. The germline V gene encodes CDR1 MDHEN and CDR2 SYDVKM. J lost 0 bases, V lost 5 bases, and 2 bases had no gene match. This CDR3 spans 15 amino acids. Sequencing used peripheral blood. This chain uses TRBV28 with TRBJ1-4; 8 nucleotides line up with TRBD1. This TCR came from a human donor in a cohort sampled during active COVID-19. The CDR3 here is CASSDRGTTNEKLFF. DNA of the CDR3: TGTGCCAGCAGTGACAGGGGCACAACTAATGAAAAACTGTTTTTT.